This TCR beta chain was sequenced in a study of cytomegalovirus exposure and HLA in healthy donors. Study-wide findings and caveats: Most CMV-associated TCR beta chains were later found to appear HLA-restricted.

Amplification used 60 Vbeta primers and 13 Jbeta primers. Sequencing was performed with immunoSEQ multiplex PCR; in TCRdb, only in-frame clones are kept and a portion is missing. Of about 130,000 clones in the sample, less than 80% were seen once. Details on this clone: The antigen remains unidentified.

This CDR3 spans 12 amino acids. From germline, CDR1 is SGDLS and CDR2 YYNGEE. V shed 10 bases, J shed 7 bases, and the junction held 7 bases outside the gene matches. The TCR was taken from a man aged 50 to 60 in good health and CMV-seronegative. The chain uses TRBV9 and TRBJ1-2; 10 bases agree with TRBD1. Sequencing used PBMCs. The CDR3 DNA reads TGTGCCTCAAAGGGACAGGGGTCTGGCTACACCTTC. Its protein product is CASKGQGSGYTF. Variable domain in full (rest from reference TRBV9 and TRBJ1-2): DSGVTQTPKHLITATGQRVTLRCSPRSGDLSVYWYQQSLDQGLQFLIQYYNGEERAKGNILERFSAQQFPDLHSELNLSSLELGDSALYFCASKGQGSGYTFGSGTRLTVV.